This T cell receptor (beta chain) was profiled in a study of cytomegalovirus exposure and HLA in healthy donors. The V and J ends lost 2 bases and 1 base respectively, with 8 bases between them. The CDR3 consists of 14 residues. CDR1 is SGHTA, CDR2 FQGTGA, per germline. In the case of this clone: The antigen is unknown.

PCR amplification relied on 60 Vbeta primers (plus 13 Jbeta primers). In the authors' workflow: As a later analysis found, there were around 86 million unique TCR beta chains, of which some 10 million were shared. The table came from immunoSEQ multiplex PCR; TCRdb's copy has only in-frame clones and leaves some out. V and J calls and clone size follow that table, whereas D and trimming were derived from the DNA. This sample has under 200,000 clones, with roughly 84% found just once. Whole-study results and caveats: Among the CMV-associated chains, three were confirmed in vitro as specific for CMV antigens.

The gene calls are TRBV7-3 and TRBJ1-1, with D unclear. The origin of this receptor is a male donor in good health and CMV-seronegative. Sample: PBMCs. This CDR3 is CASSLSSGNTEAFF. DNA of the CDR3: TGTGCCAGCAGCTTATCCTCCGGGAACACTGAAGCTTTCTTT. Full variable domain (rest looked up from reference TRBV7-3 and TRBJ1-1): GAGVSQTPSNKVTEKGKYVELRCDPISGHTALYWYRQSLGQGPEFLIYFQGTGAADDSGLPNDRFFAVRPEGSVSTLKIQRTERGDSAVYLCASSLSSGNTEAFFGQGTRLTVV.